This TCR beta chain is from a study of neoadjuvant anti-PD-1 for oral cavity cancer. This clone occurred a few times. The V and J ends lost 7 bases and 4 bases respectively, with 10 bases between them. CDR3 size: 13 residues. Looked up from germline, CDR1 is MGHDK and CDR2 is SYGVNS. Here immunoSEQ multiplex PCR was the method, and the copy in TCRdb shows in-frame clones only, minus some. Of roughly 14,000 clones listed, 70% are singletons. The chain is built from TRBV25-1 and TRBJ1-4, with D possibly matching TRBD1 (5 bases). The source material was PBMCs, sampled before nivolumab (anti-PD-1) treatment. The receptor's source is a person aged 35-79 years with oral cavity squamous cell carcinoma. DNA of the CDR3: TGTGCCAGCAATAGGGACTTTAATGAAAAACTGTTTTTT. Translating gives CASNRDFNEKLFF.